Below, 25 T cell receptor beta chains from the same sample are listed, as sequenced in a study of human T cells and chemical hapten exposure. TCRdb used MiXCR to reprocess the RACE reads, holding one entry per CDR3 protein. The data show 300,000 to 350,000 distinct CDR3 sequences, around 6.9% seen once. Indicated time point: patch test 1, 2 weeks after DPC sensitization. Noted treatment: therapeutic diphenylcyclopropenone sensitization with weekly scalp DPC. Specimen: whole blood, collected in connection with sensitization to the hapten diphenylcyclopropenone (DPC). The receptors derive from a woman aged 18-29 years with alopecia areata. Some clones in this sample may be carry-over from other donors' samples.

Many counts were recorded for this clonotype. CDR3 nucleotides: TGTGCCAGCAGTTACATGGTGGGCTACGAGCAGTACTTC. Translating gives CASSYMVGYEQYF. The chain couples TRBV6-5 to TRBJ2-7; D is undetermined. Per germline, CDR1 MNHEY and CDR2 SVGAGI. The V end was cut by 2 bases, the J end by 3 bases, with 8 bases between. The CDR3 is made up of 13 amino acids.

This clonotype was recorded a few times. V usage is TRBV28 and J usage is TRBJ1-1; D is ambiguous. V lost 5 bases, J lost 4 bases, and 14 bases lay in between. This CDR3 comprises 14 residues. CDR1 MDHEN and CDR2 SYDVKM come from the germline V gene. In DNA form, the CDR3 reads TGTGCCAGCAGTCACGCCGGTCGGAGCACTGAAGCTTTCTTT. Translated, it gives CASSHAGRSTEAFF. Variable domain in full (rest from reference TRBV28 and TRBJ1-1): DVKVTQSSRYLVKRTGEKVFLECVQDMDHENMFWYRQDPGLGLRLIYFSYDVKMKEKGDIPEGYSVSREKKERFSLILESASTNQTSMYLCASSHAGRSTEAFFGQGTRLTVV.

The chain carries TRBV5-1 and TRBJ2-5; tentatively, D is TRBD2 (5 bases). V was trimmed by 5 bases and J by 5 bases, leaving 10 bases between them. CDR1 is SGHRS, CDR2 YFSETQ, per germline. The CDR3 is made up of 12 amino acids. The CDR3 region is CASSRGFETQYF. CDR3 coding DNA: TGCGCCAGCAGTAGAGGGTTTGAGACCCAGTACTTC.

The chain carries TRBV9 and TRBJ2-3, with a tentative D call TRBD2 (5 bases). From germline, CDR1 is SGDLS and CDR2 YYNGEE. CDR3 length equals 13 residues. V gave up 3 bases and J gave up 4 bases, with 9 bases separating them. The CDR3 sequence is CASSGRVADTQYF. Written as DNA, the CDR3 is TGTGCCAGCAGCGGGCGGGTCGCAGATACGCAGTATTTT.

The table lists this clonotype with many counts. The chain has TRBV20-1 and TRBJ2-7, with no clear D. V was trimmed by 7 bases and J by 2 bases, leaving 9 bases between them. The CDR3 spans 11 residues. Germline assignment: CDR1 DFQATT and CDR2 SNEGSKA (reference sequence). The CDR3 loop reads CSVDGPYEQYF. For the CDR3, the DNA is TGCAGTGTTGACGGGCCCTACGAGCAGTACTTC.

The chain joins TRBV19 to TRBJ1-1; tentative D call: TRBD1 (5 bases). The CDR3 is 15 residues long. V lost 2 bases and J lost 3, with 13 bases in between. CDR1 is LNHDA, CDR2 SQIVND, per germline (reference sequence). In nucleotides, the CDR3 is TGTGCCAGTAGTATACAGGGAAACACCCACACTGAAGCTTTCTTT. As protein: CASSIQGNTHTEAFF. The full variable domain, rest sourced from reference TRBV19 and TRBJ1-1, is DGGITQSPKYLFRKEGQNVTLSCEQNLNHDAMYWYRQDPGQGLRLIYYSQIVNDFQKGDIAEGYSVSREKKESFPLTVTSAQKNPTAFYLCASSIQGNTHTEAFFGQGTRLTVV.

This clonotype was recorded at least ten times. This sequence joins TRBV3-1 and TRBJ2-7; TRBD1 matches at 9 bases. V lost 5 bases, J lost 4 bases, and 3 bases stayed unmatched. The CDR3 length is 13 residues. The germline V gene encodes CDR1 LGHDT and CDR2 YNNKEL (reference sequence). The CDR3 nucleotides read TGTGCCAGCAGCGGGACAGGGAAGTACGAGCAGTACTTC. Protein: CASSGTGKYEQYF.

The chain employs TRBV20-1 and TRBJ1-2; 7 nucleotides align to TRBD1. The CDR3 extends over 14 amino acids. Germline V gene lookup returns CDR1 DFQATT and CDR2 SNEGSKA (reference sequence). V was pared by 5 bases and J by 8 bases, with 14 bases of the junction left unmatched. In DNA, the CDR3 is TGCAGTGCTGCTGAAACAGGGGAGGTTGGAGGCTACACCTTC. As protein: CSAAETGEVGGYTF.

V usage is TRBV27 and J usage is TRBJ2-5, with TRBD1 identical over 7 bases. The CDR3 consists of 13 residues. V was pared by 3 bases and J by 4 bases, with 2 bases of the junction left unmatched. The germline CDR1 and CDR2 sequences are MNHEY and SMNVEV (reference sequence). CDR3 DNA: TGTGCCAGCAGTTTTAACAGGGGAGAGACCCAGTACTTC. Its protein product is CASSFNRGETQYF.

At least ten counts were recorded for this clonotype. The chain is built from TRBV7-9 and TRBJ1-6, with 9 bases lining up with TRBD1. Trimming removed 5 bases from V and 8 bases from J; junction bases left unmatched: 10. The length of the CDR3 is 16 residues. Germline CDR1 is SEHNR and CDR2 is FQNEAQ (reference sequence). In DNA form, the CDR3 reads TGTGCCAGCAGCCCACTAGGACAGGGGAAGGATTCACCCCTCCACTTT. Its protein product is CASSPLGQGKDSPLHF. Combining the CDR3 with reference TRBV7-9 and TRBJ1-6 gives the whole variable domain DTGVSQNPRHKITKRGQNVTFRCDPISEHNRLYWYRQTLGQGPEFLTYFQNEAQLEKSRLLSDRFSAERPKGSFSTLEIQRTEQGDSAMYLCASSPLGQGKDSPLHFGNGTRLTVT.

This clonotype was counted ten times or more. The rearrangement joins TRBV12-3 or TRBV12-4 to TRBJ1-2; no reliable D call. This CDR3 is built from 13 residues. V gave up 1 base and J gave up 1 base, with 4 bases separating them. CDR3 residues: CASSLERNYGYTF. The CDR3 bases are TGTGCCAGCAGTTTAGAGCGTAACTATGGCTACACCTTC.

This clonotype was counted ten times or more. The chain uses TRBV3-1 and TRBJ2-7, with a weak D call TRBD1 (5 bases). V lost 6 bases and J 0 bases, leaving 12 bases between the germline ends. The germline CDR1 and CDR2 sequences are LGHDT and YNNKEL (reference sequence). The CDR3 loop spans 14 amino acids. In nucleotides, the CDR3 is TGTGCCAGCAGTGGGAAGGGGTTCTCCTACGAGCAGTACTTC. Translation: CASSGKGFSYEQYF.

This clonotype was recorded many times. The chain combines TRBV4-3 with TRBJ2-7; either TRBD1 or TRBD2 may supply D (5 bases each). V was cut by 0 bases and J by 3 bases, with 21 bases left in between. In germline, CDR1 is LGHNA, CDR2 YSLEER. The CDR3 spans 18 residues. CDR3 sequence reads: CASSQDRFAGTAVYEQYF. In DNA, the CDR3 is TGCGCCAGCAGCCAAGATCGGTTTGCCGGGACCGCAGTCTACGAGCAGTACTTC.

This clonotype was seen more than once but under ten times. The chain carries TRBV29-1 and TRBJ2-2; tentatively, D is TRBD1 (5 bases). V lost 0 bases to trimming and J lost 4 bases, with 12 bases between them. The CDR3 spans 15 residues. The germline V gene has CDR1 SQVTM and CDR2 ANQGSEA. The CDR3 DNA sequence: TGCAGCGTTGAAGATCAGGTGACAGTCACCGGGGAGCTGTTTTTT. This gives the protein CSVEDQVTVTGELFF.

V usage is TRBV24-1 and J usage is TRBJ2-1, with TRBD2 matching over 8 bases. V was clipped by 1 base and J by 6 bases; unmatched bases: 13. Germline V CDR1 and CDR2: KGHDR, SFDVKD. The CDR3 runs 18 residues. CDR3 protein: CATSDLSYPGTRSNEQFF. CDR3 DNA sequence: TGTGCCACCAGTGATTTATCCTACCCTGGGACTAGAAGCAATGAGCAGTTCTTC.

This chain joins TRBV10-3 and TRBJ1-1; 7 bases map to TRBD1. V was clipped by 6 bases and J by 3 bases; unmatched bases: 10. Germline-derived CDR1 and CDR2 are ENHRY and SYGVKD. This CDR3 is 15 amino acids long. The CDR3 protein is CAIRPTTGLHTEAFF. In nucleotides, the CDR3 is TGTGCCATCAGGCCGACGACAGGGCTTCACACTGAAGCTTTCTTT.

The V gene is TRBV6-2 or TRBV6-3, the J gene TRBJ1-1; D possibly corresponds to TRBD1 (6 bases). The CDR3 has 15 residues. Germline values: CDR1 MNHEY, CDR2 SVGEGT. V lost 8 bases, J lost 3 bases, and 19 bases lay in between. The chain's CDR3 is CASGDGGSTHTEAFF. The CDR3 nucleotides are TGTGCCAGCGGAGATGGGGGCTCCACTCACACTGAAGCTTTCTTT.

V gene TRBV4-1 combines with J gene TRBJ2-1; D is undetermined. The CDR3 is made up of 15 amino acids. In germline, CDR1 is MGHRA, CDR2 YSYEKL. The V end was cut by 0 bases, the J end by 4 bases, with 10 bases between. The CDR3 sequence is CASSQDTAAYNEQFF. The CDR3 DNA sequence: TGCGCCAGCAGCCAAGATACTGCGGCTTACAATGAGCAGTTCTTC.

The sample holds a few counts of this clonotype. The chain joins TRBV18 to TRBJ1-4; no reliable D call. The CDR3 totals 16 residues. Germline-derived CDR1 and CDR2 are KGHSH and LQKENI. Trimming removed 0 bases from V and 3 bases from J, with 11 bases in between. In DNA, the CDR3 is TGTGCCAGCTCACCACCGGGCGGGGTTCCTAATGAAAAACTGTTTTTT. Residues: CASSPPGGVPNEKLFF.

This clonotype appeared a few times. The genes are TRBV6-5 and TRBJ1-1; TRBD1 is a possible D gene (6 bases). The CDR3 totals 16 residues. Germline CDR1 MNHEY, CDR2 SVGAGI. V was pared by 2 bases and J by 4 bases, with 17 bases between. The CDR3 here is CASSYPSRGPGTEAFF. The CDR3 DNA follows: TGTGCCAGCAGTTACCCCAGCAGGGGCCCGGGCACTGAAGCTTTCTTT.

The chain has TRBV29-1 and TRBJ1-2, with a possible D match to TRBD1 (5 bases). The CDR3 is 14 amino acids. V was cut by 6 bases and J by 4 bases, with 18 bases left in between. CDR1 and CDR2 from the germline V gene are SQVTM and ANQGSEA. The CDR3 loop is CSVASLGPIYGYTF. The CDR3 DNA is TGCAGCGTCGCCTCGTTGGGACCCATCTATGGCTACACCTTC.

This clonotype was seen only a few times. The chain's CDR3 is CASSLGDSMNTEAFF. CDR3 sequence (DNA): TGCGCCAGCAGCTTGGGGGACAGCATGAACACTGAAGCTTTCTTT. The rearrangement joins TRBV5-1 to TRBJ1-1; 7 bases match TRBD1. This CDR3 comprises 15 residues. From germline, CDR1 is SGHRS and CDR2 YFSETQ. With V trimmed by 0 bases and J by 0 bases, 2 bases remained unmatched.

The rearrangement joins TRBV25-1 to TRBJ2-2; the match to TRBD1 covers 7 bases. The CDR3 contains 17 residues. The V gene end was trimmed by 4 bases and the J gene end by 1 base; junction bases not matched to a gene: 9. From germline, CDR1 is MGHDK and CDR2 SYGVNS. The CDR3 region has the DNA TGTGCCAGCAGTGTTCCCCCGGGACAGAAGAACACCGGGGAGCTGTTTTTT. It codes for CASSVPPGQKNTGELFF.

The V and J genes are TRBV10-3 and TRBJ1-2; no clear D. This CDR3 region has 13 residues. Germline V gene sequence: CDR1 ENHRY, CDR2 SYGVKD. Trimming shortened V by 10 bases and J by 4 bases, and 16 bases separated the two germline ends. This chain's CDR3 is CASHPLAAYGYTF. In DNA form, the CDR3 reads TGTGCCAGCCATCCCCTGGCAGCCTATGGCTACACCTTC.

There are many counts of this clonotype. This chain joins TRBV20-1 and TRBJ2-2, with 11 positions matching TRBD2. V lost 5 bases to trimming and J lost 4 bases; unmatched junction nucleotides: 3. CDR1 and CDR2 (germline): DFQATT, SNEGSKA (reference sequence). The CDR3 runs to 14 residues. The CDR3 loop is CSAPSGGSTGELFF. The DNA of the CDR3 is TGCAGTGCTCCTAGCGGGGGGTCCACCGGGGAGCTGTTTTTT.